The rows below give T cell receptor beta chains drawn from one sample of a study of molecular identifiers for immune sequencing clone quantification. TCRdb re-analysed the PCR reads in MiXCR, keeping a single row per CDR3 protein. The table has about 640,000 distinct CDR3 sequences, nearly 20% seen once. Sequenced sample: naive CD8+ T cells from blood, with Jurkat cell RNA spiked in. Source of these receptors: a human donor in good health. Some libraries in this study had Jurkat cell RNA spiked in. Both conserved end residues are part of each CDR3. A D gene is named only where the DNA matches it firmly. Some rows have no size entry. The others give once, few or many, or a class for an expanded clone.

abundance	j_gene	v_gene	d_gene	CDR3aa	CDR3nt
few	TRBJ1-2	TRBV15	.	CATSSKQGYGYTF	TGTGCCACCAGCAGTAAACAGGGCTATGGCTACACCTTC
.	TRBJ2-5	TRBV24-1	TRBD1	CATSDSGTGGRETQYF	TGTGCCACCAGTGACTCCGGGACAGGGGGCAGGGAGACCCAGTACTTC
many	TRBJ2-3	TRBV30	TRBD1	CAWSAGQGSDTQYF	TGTGCCTGGAGTGCGGGACAGGGCTCAGATACGCAGTATTTT
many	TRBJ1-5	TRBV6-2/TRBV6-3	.	CASRPGPIIEPQHF	TGTGCCAGCAGACCTGGCCCCATCATTGAACCCCAGCATTTT
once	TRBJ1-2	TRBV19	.	CASTNHPTYGYTF	TGTGCCAGTACCAACCATCCCACGTATGGCTACACCTTC
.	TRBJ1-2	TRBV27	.	CASSLGGASGGYTF	TGTGCCAGCAGTTTGGGTGGGGCGTCGGGAGGCTACACCTTC
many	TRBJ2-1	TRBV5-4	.	CASSFQGLPNEQFF	TGTGCCAGCAGTTTTCAGGGATTACCGAATGAGCAGTTCTTC
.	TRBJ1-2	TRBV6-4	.	CASSDSSVPNYGYTF	TGTGCCAGCAGTGACTCTAGTGTTCCTAACTATGGCTACACCTTC
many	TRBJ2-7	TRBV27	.	CASSTGRNYEQYF	TGTGCCAGCAGTACGGGGAGAAACTACGAGCAGTACTTC
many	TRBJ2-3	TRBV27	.	CASSLIFSTDTQYF	TGTGCCAGCAGTTTAATCTTTTCCACAGATACGCAGTATTTT
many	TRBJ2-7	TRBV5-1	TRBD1	CASSFRDRGDEQYF	TGCGCCAGCAGCTTCCGGGACAGGGGGGACGAGCAGTACTTC
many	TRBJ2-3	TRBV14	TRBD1	CASSQDRGRVSTDTQYF	TGTGCCAGCAGCCAAGACAGGGGGCGGGTGAGCACAGATACGCAGTATTTT
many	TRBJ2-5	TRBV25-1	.	CASIGQETQYF	TGTGCCAGCATAGGACAAGAGACCCAGTACTTC
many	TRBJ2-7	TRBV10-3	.	CAISVNPTYEQYF	TGTGCCATCAGTGTTAACCCTACCTACGAGCAGTACTTC
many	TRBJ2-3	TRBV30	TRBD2	CAWNNWGGSTDTQYF	TGTGCCTGGAACAATTGGGGGGGAAGCACAGATACGCAGTATTTT
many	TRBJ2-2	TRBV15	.	CATSRESITTGELFF	TGTGCCACCAGCAGAGAAAGTATTACAACCGGGGAGCTGTTTTTT
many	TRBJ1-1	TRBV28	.	CASSFPGTEAFF	TGTGCCAGCAGTTTCCCAGGAACTGAAGCTTTCTTT
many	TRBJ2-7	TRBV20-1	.	CSALGGEPSYEQYF	TGCAGTGCTTTAGGGGGGGAACCCTCCTACGAGCAGTACTTC